The rows below give T cell receptor beta chains drawn from one sample of a study of T-cell reconstitution after alpha-beta-depleted transplantation in children. MiXCR, run by TCRdb on the PCR reads, gives a single entry per CDR3 protein. The sample has around 670,000 distinct CDR3 sequences; around 13% are singletons. Sample: PBMCs, taken before TCRalphabeta/CD19-depleted stem cell transplant. These TCRs come from a girl aged 2 to 10 with congenital amegakaryocytic thrombocytopenia, due to receive a stem cell transplant. Both conserved end residues are part of each CDR3. The order of the fields is CDR3 DNA, CDR3 protein, D gene, clone size, J gene, V gene. The D gene is left open where the match is weak. Clone size is shown for a subset of rows, as once, few, many or a class of expanded clone.

TGCGCCAGCAGTGAGTCGGGAGGGCCGGACACCGGGGAGCTGTTTTTT,CASSESGGPDTGELFF,TRBD2,few,TRBJ2-2,TRBV10-1
TGTGCCAGCAGCTTAGGGGTAGGGCGGATCTACACAGATACGCAGTATTTT,CASSLGVGRIYTDTQYF,NA,many,TRBJ2-3,TRBV7-6
TGTGCCAGTAGTCCCGAATGGGACGGGAGCAATCAGCCCCAGCATTTT,CASSPEWDGSNQPQHF,NA,NA,TRBJ1-5,TRBV19
TGTGCCAGCAGCTCCCAACCTTACAGGGGAGGCGAGCAGTACTTC,CASSSQPYRGGEQYF,NA,NA,TRBJ2-7,TRBV2
TGCGCCAGCAGCCAAAATGGGGGGCCAGGATACAATCAGCCCCAGCATTTT,CASSQNGGPGYNQPQHF,NA,many,TRBJ1-5,TRBV4-1
TGTGCCAGCAGCACTAGCGGGAGCGCCGGGGAGCTGTTTTTT,CASSTSGSAGELFF,TRBD2,NA,TRBJ2-2,TRBV7-6
TGTGCCAGCAGCTTAGCGCCCCCAGCCCAAGAGACCCAGTACTTC,CASSLAPPAQETQYF,NA,few,TRBJ2-5,TRBV7-6
TGCAGTGCTAGTCCGGTTCAAATGAGAAATGAGCAGTTCTTC,CSASPVQMRNEQFF,NA,many,TRBJ2-1,TRBV20-1
TGTGCCAGCAGTTACTCTTTAGCGGGATTCGAGACCCAGTACTTC,CASSYSLAGFETQYF,TRBD2,many,TRBJ2-5,TRBV6-5
TGTGCCAGCAGCTTAGTTGTGGGAGCGGGAGAAGACACAGATACGCAGTATTTT,CASSLVVGAGEDTDTQYF,TRBD2,NA,TRBJ2-3,TRBV11-1
TGTGCCAGCAGAGAAGACTCCTATATCTCCAGCGAGCAGTACTTC,CASREDSYISSEQYF,NA,NA,TRBJ2-7,TRBV2
TGCAGTGCTGCCCGGGACAGGGGCACAGATACGCAGTATTTT,CSAARDRGTDTQYF,TRBD1,NA,TRBJ2-3,TRBV20-1
TGCAGTGTTTCTAGCGGGGTCACAGATACGCAGTATTTT,CSVSSGVTDTQYF,TRBD2,many,TRBJ2-3,TRBV20-1
TGCTCTAAGGAGGGGGCGCTCGGCCATGGCTACACCTTC,CSKEGALGHGYTF,TRBD1,many,TRBJ1-2,TRBV29-1
TGTGCCAGCGGAGACCCTGGAAACACCATATATTTT,CASGDPGNTIYF,NA,many,TRBJ1-3,TRBV28
TGCGCCAGCAGGGAGGACCTCTCCACCTACGAGCAGTACTTC,CASREDLSTYEQYF,NA,NA,TRBJ2-7,TRBV5-1
TGCAGTGCTAGTTTTCCGTCTCGGTCCTACGAGCAGTACTTC,CSASFPSRSYEQYF,NA,few,TRBJ2-7,TRBV20-1
TGTGCCAGCAGCTTTGAGGCATGGAACACTGAAGCTTTCTTT,CASSFEAWNTEAFF,NA,few,TRBJ1-1,TRBV7-3
TGTGCCAGCAAACAGGGCCCTTACCTCCGTGATAATTCACCCCTCCACTTT,CASKQGPYLRDNSPLHF,NA,many,TRBJ1-6,TRBV6-5
TGCAGTGCTCCCGGACTAGCGGAATCCTACAATGAGCAGTTCTTC,CSAPGLAESYNEQFF,TRBD2,many,TRBJ2-1,TRBV20-1
TGTGCCAGCAGCTCCCACTACAATGAGCAGTTCTTC,CASSSHYNEQFF,NA,NA,TRBJ2-1,TRBV11-3
TGCGCCAGCAGCCCACGACTAGCGGGGGACATTAGCTCCTACAATGAGCAGTTCTTC,CASSPRLAGDISSYNEQFF,TRBD2,many,TRBJ2-1,TRBV5-1
TGCAGCGTCCGGACAGGGGGCTTTATTAACGAGCAGTACTTC,CSVRTGGFINEQYF,TRBD1,few,TRBJ2-7,TRBV29-1
TGCAGTGCTATACTAGCGGACTACAATGAGCAGTTCTTC,CSAILADYNEQFF,TRBD2,many,TRBJ2-1,TRBV20-1
TGTGCCAGCAGCTCACACTCCGGGACTAGCGGGAGAGGCGCCGGGGAGCTGTTTTTT,CASSSHSGTSGRGAGELFF,TRBD2,NA,TRBJ2-2,TRBV7-3
TGCGCCAGCAGCTTGGTGGTTGGGGTGGGCGAGCAGTACTTC,CASSLVVGVGEQYF,NA,few,TRBJ2-7,TRBV5-1
TGCGCCAGCAGCCAAGATCGGGCCACCCCGAGCTCCTACAATGAGCAGTTCTTC,CASSQDRATPSSYNEQFF,NA,many,TRBJ2-1,TRBV4-1
TGTGCCAGCAGCTCTAAATTTTCCACAATCGATGAGCAGTTCTTC,CASSSKFSTIDEQFF,NA,NA,TRBJ2-1,TRBV7-3
TGTGCCACCAGCAAGACTAGCGGGCTTGTCAATGAGCAGTTCTTC,CATSKTSGLVNEQFF,TRBD2,many,TRBJ2-1,TRBV15
TGTGCCAGCAGTCTACCTCCAGTCGAAGAGACCCAGTACTTC,CASSLPPVEETQYF,NA,few,TRBJ2-5,TRBV6-2/TRBV6-3
NA,CASSTSQVGTQYF,NA,many,TRBJ2-5,TRBV28
TGTGCCAGCAGCTTCTCGGGGGAGCTCTACAATGAGCAGTTCTTC,CASSFSGELYNEQFF,NA,few,TRBJ2-1,TRBV7-2
TGCAGTGCCACCGCAGGGGGAACTATAAATGAGCAGTTCTTC,CSATAGGTINEQFF,TRBD1,few,TRBJ2-1,TRBV20-1
TGTGCCAGCTTCCAGACCCTTGGGACTGAAGCTTTCTTT,CASFQTLGTEAFF,NA,many,TRBJ1-1,TRBV27
TGTGCCAGCAGTTTAGTCCCGGGACAGGGGTACGAGCAGTACTTC,CASSLVPGQGYEQYF,TRBD1,many,TRBJ2-7,TRBV12-3/TRBV12-4
TGTGCCAGCAGCGACCCGGGTCTGAACACTGAAGCTTTCTTT,CASSDPGLNTEAFF,NA,few,TRBJ1-1,TRBV7-9
TGTGCCAGCAGTTCCCCCAGAGAGCGGGTAAAAAACATTCAGTACTTC,CASSSPRERVKNIQYF,NA,NA,TRBJ2-4,TRBV28
TGCAGTGCTAGGTTATTTACTAGCGGGAGCAAACAAAATGAGCAGTTCTTC,CSARLFTSGSKQNEQFF,TRBD2,many,TRBJ2-1,TRBV20-1
TGTGCCAGCAGCTTCACTTTAGGGGACAGGGCGCGGGAGCAGTTCTTC,CASSFTLGDRAREQFF,TRBD1,few,TRBJ2-1,TRBV7-9
TGTGCCAGTAGTTGGGGCTTTTCGGATGAGCAGTTCTTC,CASSWGFSDEQFF,NA,NA,TRBJ2-1,TRBV19
TGTGCCATCAGTGTACCGGACAGGGGGAGAGATGGCTACACCTTC,CAISVPDRGRDGYTF,TRBD1,many,TRBJ1-2,TRBV10-3
TGCGCCAGCAGCCAACTCGGGACTTTCAGGGATGAGCAGTTCTTC,CASSQLGTFRDEQFF,NA,many,TRBJ2-1,TRBV4-1
TGTGCCAGCAGCCAGAAGGGCGCCCATACGCAGTATTTT,CASSQKGAHTQYF,NA,few,TRBJ2-3,TRBV3-1
TGCGCCAGCAGCCGGAGGGGTTTCTCTGGGGCCAACGTCCTGACTTTC,CASSRRGFSGANVLTF,NA,few,TRBJ2-6,TRBV4-1